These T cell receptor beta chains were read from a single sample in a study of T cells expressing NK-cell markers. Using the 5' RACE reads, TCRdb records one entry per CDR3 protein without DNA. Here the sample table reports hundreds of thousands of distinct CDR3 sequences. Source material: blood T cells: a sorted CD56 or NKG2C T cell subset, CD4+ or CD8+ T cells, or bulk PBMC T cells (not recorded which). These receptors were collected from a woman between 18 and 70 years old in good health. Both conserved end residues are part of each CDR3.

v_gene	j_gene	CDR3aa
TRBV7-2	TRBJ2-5	CASSLASTSPQETQYF
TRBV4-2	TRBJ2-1	CASSQGSGSVNEQFF
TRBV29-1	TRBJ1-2	CSVDARAHGYTF
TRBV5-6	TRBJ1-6	CASSPPQGKSSPLHF
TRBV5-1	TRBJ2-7	CASSPSGNPVYEQYF
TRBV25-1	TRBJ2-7	CASFGRSLSYEQYF
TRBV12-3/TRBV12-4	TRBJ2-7	CASSPGSGAYEQYF
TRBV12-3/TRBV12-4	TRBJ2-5	CASSSGSRRKQETQYF
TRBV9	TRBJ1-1	CASSLQGTEAFF
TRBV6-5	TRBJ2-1	CASSYGHSSYNEQFF
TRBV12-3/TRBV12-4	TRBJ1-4	CASSLGFQGRGEKLFF
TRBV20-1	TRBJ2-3	CSGSGAPLGTQYF
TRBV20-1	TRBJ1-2	CSGRTGGSYGYTF
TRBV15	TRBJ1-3	CATRLGTSGNTIYF
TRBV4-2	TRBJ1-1	CASSQEEGLPEAFF
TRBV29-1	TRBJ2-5	CSVEAGEETQYF
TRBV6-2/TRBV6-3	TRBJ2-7	CASSPTSGRATYEQYF